The T cell receptor beta chain described here comes from a study of beta chain features in type 1 diabetes. Since all of the isolated RNA was reverse transcribed, expressed TCRB transcripts were what got sequenced. Sequencing used immunoSEQ multiplex PCR; TCRdb keeps in-frame clones, though not all of them. Of roughly 130,000 clones in the sample, 7% to 10% are singletons; the top ten hold around 0.7%. The authors obtained over 95% purity in all sorted populations. V gave up 4 bases and J gave up 7 bases; unmatched junction bases: 7. Germline V gives CDR1 SGHRS, CDR2 YFSETQ. CDR3 size: 15 residues. This clone was counted only a few times. Its antigen is not known. Study-level points and caveats: Relative to healthy donors, patients appeared to have naive, central memory and Treg TCRB repertoires that were more similar. Amplification by PCR could prefer shorter templates, with the same effect in patients and controls. No resolution was reached here on whether HLA type influences TCRB rearrangement.

The chain links TRBV5-1 to TRBJ2-3; 12 nucleotides agree with TRBD2. The clonotype comes from a man aged 18 to 30 in good health. The material sequenced was central memory CD4+ T cells from blood. The CDR3 DNA follows: TGCGCCAGCAGCACCCTAGCGGGGGGGCCGTATACGCAGTATTTT. This translates into CASSTLAGGPYTQYF.